These T cell receptor beta chains were read from a single sample in a study of blood T cells in healthy people across ages. TCRdb reanalysed the 5' RACE reads using MiXCR and keeps one entry per CDR3 protein. The sample holds 450,000 to 600,000 distinct CDR3 sequences; roughly a quarter are singletons and the top ten take roughly 3.5%. The same data also went into a second study, on T cells of mothers and their children.

The specimen sequenced was blood. These receptors originate from a boy between 2 and 10 years old in good health. CDR3s include the opening cysteine and the closing phenylalanine or tryptophan. The D gene is left open where the match is weak. The size entry is marked missing in some rows and otherwise reads once, few, many or a size class.

J gene: TRBJ2-5
clone size: -
D gene: -
V gene: TRBV7-6
CDR3 protein: CASSLGGAWETQYF
CDR3 DNA: TGCGCCAGCAGCTTAGGCGGGGCCTGGGAGACCCAGTACTTC

J gene: TRBJ1-4
clone size: -
D gene: -
V gene: TRBV5-5
CDR3 protein: CASSVGRQNEKLFF
CDR3 DNA: TGTGCCAGCAGCGTGGGCAGGCAAAATGAAAAACTGTTTTTT

J gene: TRBJ1-2
clone size: -
D gene: -
V gene: TRBV3-1
CDR3 protein: CASSQDTDRGYTF
CDR3 DNA: TGTGCCAGCAGCCAAGATACGGATCGCGGCTACACCTTC

J gene: TRBJ2-5
clone size: few
D gene: TRBD2
V gene: TRBV20-1
CDR3 protein: CSARGLAGGKVQETQYF
CDR3 DNA: TGCAGTGCTAGAGGGCTAGCGGGGGGGAAGGTCCAAGAGACCCAGTACTTC

J gene: TRBJ1-5
clone size: -
D gene: -
V gene: TRBV6-5
CDR3 protein: CASSYSGRNQPQHF
CDR3 DNA: TGTGCCAGCAGTTACTCGGGCAGGAATCAGCCCCAGCATTTT

J gene: TRBJ2-1
clone size: few
D gene: -
V gene: TRBV20-1
CDR3 protein: CSATITRASSYNEQFF
CDR3 DNA: TGCAGTGCTACTATTACTAGGGCCAGCTCCTACAATGAGCAGTTCTTC

J gene: TRBJ2-1
clone size: -
D gene: TRBD2
V gene: TRBV9
CDR3 protein: CASSVGGLAGNGQFF
CDR3 DNA: TGTGCCAGCAGCGTAGGAGGACTAGCGGGGAATGGGCAGTTCTTC

J gene: TRBJ2-7
clone size: -
D gene: TRBD2
V gene: TRBV28
CDR3 protein: CASSSNLGGSPYEQYF
CDR3 DNA: TGTGCCAGCAGTTCCAATCTCGGGGGGTCCCCCTACGAGCAGTACTTC

J gene: TRBJ2-1
clone size: -
D gene: -
V gene: TRBV5-5
CDR3 protein: CASSLRPDNEQFF
CDR3 DNA: TGTGCCAGCAGCTTGCGCCCCGACAATGAGCAGTTCTTC

J gene: TRBJ2-5
clone size: few
D gene: -
V gene: TRBV9
CDR3 protein: CASSVAGQRQETQYF
CDR3 DNA: TGTGCCAGCAGCGTAGCTGGGCAGAGACAAGAGACCCAGTACTTC

J gene: TRBJ2-5
clone size: few
D gene: -
V gene: TRBV4-1
CDR3 protein: CASSQDGSGPETQYF
CDR3 DNA: TGCGCCAGCAGCCAAGATGGGTCGGGACCGGAGACCCAGTACTTC

J gene: TRBJ2-7
clone size: few
D gene: -
V gene: TRBV11-3
CDR3 protein: CASSLHGYEQYF
CDR3 DNA: TGTGCCAGCAGCTTACACGGCTACGAGCAGTACTTC

J gene: TRBJ2-5
clone size: -
D gene: -
V gene: TRBV7-7
CDR3 protein: CASSPITGTQYF
CDR3 DNA: TGTGCTAGCAGCCCTATTACGGGGACCCAGTACTTC

J gene: TRBJ2-6
clone size: few
D gene: -
V gene: TRBV28
CDR3 protein: CASSLVGGFGANVLTF
CDR3 DNA: TGTGCCAGCAGTTTAGTAGGGGGTTTCGGGGCCAACGTCCTGACTTTC

J gene: TRBJ2-5
clone size: -
D gene: -
V gene: TRBV20-1
CDR3 protein: CSASIMETQYF
CDR3 DNA: TGCAGTGCTAGCATAATGGAGACCCAGTACTTC

J gene: TRBJ1-5
clone size: -
D gene: TRBD1
V gene: TRBV15
CDR3 protein: CATSKGTGFQPQHF
CDR3 DNA: TGTGCCACCAGCAAGGGGACAGGTTTTCAGCCCCAGCATTTT

J gene: TRBJ2-2
clone size: -
D gene: -
V gene: TRBV27
CDR3 protein: CASSFLDTTGELFF
CDR3 DNA: TGTGCCAGCAGTTTTCTGGACACCACCGGGGAGCTGTTTTTT

J gene: TRBJ2-1
clone size: once
D gene: TRBD2
V gene: TRBV10-3
CDR3 protein: CAISVGLAVTSSYNEQFF
CDR3 DNA: TGTGCCATCAGTGTGGGACTAGCGGTAACGAGCTCCTACAATGAGCAGTTCTTC

J gene: TRBJ2-1
clone size: -
D gene: -
V gene: TRBV6-5
CDR3 protein: CASSPGTLLGNEQFF
CDR3 DNA: TGTGCCAGCAGTCCCGGGACACTCTTGGGCAATGAGCAGTTCTTC

J gene: TRBJ1-6
clone size: -
D gene: -
V gene: TRBV7-2
CDR3 protein: CASSFMPGPESPLHF
CDR3 DNA: TGTGCCAGCAGCTTTATGCCGGGTCCGGAATCACCCCTCCACTTT

J gene: TRBJ2-5
clone size: few
D gene: TRBD1
V gene: TRBV5-1
CDR3 protein: CASSLVGGQRQETQYF
CDR3 DNA: TGCGCCAGCAGCTTGGTTGGGGGACAGAGACAAGAGACCCAGTACTTC

J gene: TRBJ1-3
clone size: -
D gene: -
V gene: TRBV3-1
CDR3 protein: CASSSHRSSGNTIYF
CDR3 DNA: TGTGCCAGCAGCAGTCACAGGAGCTCTGGAAACACCATATATTTT

J gene: TRBJ1-2
clone size: -
D gene: TRBD1
V gene: TRBV9
CDR3 protein: CASSVASTGRNGYTF
CDR3 DNA: TGTGCCAGCAGCGTAGCTTCGACAGGGAGGAATGGCTACACCTTC

J gene: TRBJ1-1
clone size: -
D gene: TRBD1
V gene: TRBV13
CDR3 protein: CASSQDRGTDTEAFF
CDR3 DNA: TGTGCCAGTAGCCAAGACAGGGGGACGGACACTGAAGCTTTCTTT

J gene: TRBJ2-1
clone size: -
D gene: TRBD2
V gene: TRBV7-2
CDR3 protein: CASSSGTSAAEQFF
CDR3 DNA: TGTGCCAGCAGCTCCGGGACTAGCGCAGCTGAGCAGTTCTTC

J gene: TRBJ2-1
clone size: -
D gene: TRBD2
V gene: TRBV20-1
CDR3 protein: CSAQGDGRTSGDNNEQFF
CDR3 DNA: TGCAGTGCCCAGGGGGACGGCCGGACTAGCGGGGATAACAATGAGCAGTTCTTC

J gene: TRBJ1-4
clone size: few
D gene: -
V gene: TRBV7-2
CDR3 protein: CASSLEGRLNEKLFF
CDR3 DNA: TGTGCCAGCAGCTTAGAGGGCAGGCTTAATGAAAAACTGTTTTTT

J gene: TRBJ2-7
clone size: -
D gene: TRBD2
V gene: TRBV20-1
CDR3 protein: CSANPTSGEDLGIYEQYF
CDR3 DNA: TGCAGTGCAAACCCCACTAGCGGGGAAGACCTGGGTATCTACGAGCAGTACTTC

J gene: TRBJ2-1
clone size: few
D gene: -
V gene: TRBV12-3/TRBV12-4
CDR3 protein: CASSLERDSTKQF
CDR3 DNA: TGTGCCAGCAGTTTAGAAAGGGACTCCACAAAACAATTC

J gene: TRBJ2-5
clone size: -
D gene: TRBD1
V gene: TRBV5-1
CDR3 protein: CASSLGRDRGETQYF
CDR3 DNA: TGCGCCAGCAGCTTGGGTCGGGACAGGGGGGAGACCCAGTACTTC

J gene: TRBJ2-2
clone size: -
D gene: TRBD1
V gene: TRBV6-4
CDR3 protein: CAINQSGGLRNTGELFF
CDR3 DNA: TGTGCCATCAATCAGTCAGGGGGCTTGAGGAACACCGGGGAGCTGTTTTTT

J gene: TRBJ2-7
clone size: many
D gene: -
V gene: TRBV6-6
CDR3 protein: CASSPQGFHEQYF
CDR3 DNA: TGTGCCAGCAGTCCCCAGGGGTTCCACGAGCAGTACTTC

J gene: TRBJ2-7
clone size: many
D gene: -
V gene: TRBV27
CDR3 protein: CASSLTGREQYF
CDR3 DNA: TGTGCCAGCAGTTTGACAGGGAGGGAGCAGTACTTC

J gene: TRBJ2-7
clone size: -
D gene: -
V gene: TRBV4-1
CDR3 protein: CASSQDSGLADSYEQYF
CDR3 DNA: TGCGCCAGCAGCCAAGATTCAGGGCTAGCTGATTCCTACGAGCAGTACTTC

J gene: TRBJ2-7
clone size: -
D gene: -
V gene: TRBV2
CDR3 protein: CASRRDSAYEQYF
CDR3 DNA: TGTGCCAGCAGGAGGGACTCAGCCTACGAGCAGTACTTC

J gene: TRBJ2-7
clone size: few
D gene: -
V gene: TRBV27
CDR3 protein: CASSLSYSYEQYF
CDR3 DNA: TGTGCCAGCAGTTTAAGTTATAGCTACGAGCAGTACTTC

J gene: TRBJ1-2
clone size: few
D gene: TRBD1
V gene: TRBV4-3
CDR3 protein: CASSPYPGGRTLLHGYTF
CDR3 DNA: TGCGCCAGCAGCCCCTACCCAGGGGGCCGGACCCTGCTGCATGGCTACACCTTC

J gene: TRBJ2-7
clone size: few
D gene: -
V gene: TRBV3-1
CDR3 protein: CASSQYAGGHLYEQYF
CDR3 DNA: TGTGCCAGCAGCCAATACGCCGGGGGGCATCTCTACGAGCAGTACTTC

J gene: TRBJ1-4
clone size: -
D gene: -
V gene: TRBV15
CDR3 protein: CATSREVGIRDEKLFF
CDR3 DNA: TGTGCCACCAGCAGAGAGGTTGGAATAAGGGATGAAAAACTGTTTTTT

J gene: TRBJ2-2
clone size: -
D gene: TRBD1
V gene: TRBV5-1
CDR3 protein: CASSWTGGVLNTGELFF
CDR3 DNA: TGCGCCAGCAGCTGGACAGGGGGCGTCTTAAACACCGGGGAGCTGTTTTTT

J gene: TRBJ2-7
clone size: -
D gene: TRBD2
V gene: TRBV7-9
CDR3 protein: CASSSPGGTSSYEQYF
CDR3 DNA: TGTGCCAGCAGCTCCCCTGGCGGGACTAGCTCCTACGAGCAGTACTTC

J gene: TRBJ2-7
clone size: many
D gene: TRBD2
V gene: TRBV5-1
CDR3 protein: CASSFYGGGASYEQYF
CDR3 DNA: TGCGCCAGCAGCTTCTATGGCGGGGGGGCTTCCTACGAGCAGTACTTC

J gene: TRBJ2-5
clone size: many
D gene: -
V gene: TRBV15
CDR3 protein: CATSRGAPTETQYF
CDR3 DNA: TGTGCCACCAGCAGAGGGGCTCCTACTGAGACCCAGTACTTC

J gene: TRBJ1-2
clone size: few
D gene: -
V gene: TRBV9
CDR3 protein: CASSDNRADYGYTF
CDR3 DNA: TGTGCCAGCAGCGACAACAGGGCGGACTATGGCTACACCTTC

J gene: TRBJ2-2
clone size: few
D gene: TRBD2
V gene: TRBV7-9
CDR3 protein: CASSPGGGELFF
CDR3 DNA: TGTGCCAGCAGCCCGGGGGGCGGGGAGCTGTTTTTT

J gene: TRBJ1-6
clone size: few
D gene: -
V gene: TRBV7-2
CDR3 protein: CASSLFFREHSPLHF
CDR3 DNA: TGTGCCAGCAGCTTATTCTTCAGGGAGCATTCACCCCTCCACTTT

J gene: TRBJ1-6
clone size: few
D gene: TRBD1
V gene: TRBV9
CDR3 protein: CASRQGARESSPLHF
CDR3 DNA: TGTGCCAGCAGACAGGGGGCGCGTGAGTCTTCACCCCTCCACTTT

J gene: TRBJ2-1
clone size: few
D gene: TRBD2
V gene: TRBV7-9
CDR3 protein: CASDRTGTTFNEQFF
CDR3 DNA: TGTGCCAGCGACCGTACCGGGACTACCTTCAATGAGCAGTTCTTC